This T cell receptor beta chain is drawn from a study of blood T cell repertoires in COVID-19. About the research overall: The samples span acute and convalescent COVID-19 from the United States, Italy and Spain.

Per germline, CDR1 LNHNV and CDR2 YYDKDF (reference sequence). V gave up 0 bases and J gave up 4 bases, with 9 bases separating them. The CDR3 contains 14 residues. Per the study methods: Cell counts per sample came from amplifying reference gene primers. TCRdb's table, derived via immunoSEQ multiplex PCR, lists solely in-frame clones and lacks some. V and J calls and clone size are copied from that table; D and trimming were computed from the DNA. The data hold around 180,000 clones, with approximately 85% observed a single time. This sequence joins TRBV15 and TRBJ1-2; D not resolved. The sequence came from a woman over 75 with acute or convalescent COVID-19. Material: peripheral blood. CDR3 sequence (DNA): TGTGCCACCAGCAGAGATCGCAGAAGCTATGGCTACACCTTC. Its protein product is CATSRDRRSYGYTF.